This TCR beta chain was found in a study of shared clonotypes between healthy human individuals. Over several immunoSEQ plates, each subset's genomic DNA was distributed in even portions. TCRdb's table, derived via immunoSEQ multiplex PCR, lists solely in-frame clones and lacks some. Among fewer than 2.5 million clones listed, 93% were seen once. General observations from the study: Apart from blood, nothing was sampled; tissue repertoires likely differ.

Comment on this clone: Its antigen is as yet unknown.

The TCR sequence derives from a man aged 18 to 30 in good health. Some clones in this sample may be carry-over from other donors' samples. Sequencing was done on a sample of naive CD4+ T cells from PBMCs. This sample's subset: CD45RA+ positively selected.

This chain's CDR3 is CAYRVGQHYGYTF. DNA of the CDR3: TGTGCCTATAGGGTAGGACAGCACTATGGCTACACCTTC. The chain is built from TRBV30 and TRBJ1-2; perhaps TRBD1 as D (6 bases). Trimming removed 7 bases at V and 3 bases at J, with 15 bases between. This CDR3 contains 13 residues. Germline CDR1 and CDR2: GTSNPN and SVGIG (reference sequence).